The 27 T cell receptor beta chains below all came from one sample that was sequenced in a study of blood T cell repertoires in COVID-19. Some clones are missing from TCRdb's copy, which holds only in-frame ones; the method was immunoSEQ multiplex PCR. The repertoire holds about 200,000 clones, 83% seen once, with roughly 2.6% in the top ten. The material sequenced was peripheral blood. These TCRs come from a middle-aged woman with active or convalescent COVID-19.

This clone was found a few times. The genes are TRBV2 and TRBJ2-5; maybe TRBD1 (6 bases). V lost 6 bases to trimming and J lost 1 base, with 15 bases between them. The CDR3 spans 15 residues. CDR1 SNHLY and CDR2 FYNNEI come from the germline V gene. The CDR3 DNA is TGTGCCAGCAGACCTCGAACAGGGACCCAAGAGACCCAGTACTTC. Translating gives CASRPRTGTQETQYF.

CDR3 loop: CASSLTPGQGPSGYTF. CDR3 in DNA: TGTGCCAGCAGCTTAACGCCGGGACAGGGTCCCTCTGGCTACACCTTC. The V call is TRBV7-9, the J call TRBJ1-2, with 9 bases lining up with TRBD1. The length of the CDR3 is 16 residues. The germline CDR1 and CDR2 sequences are SEHNR and FQNEAQ (reference sequence). With 2 bases clipped from V and 7 bases from J, the junction kept 11 bases outside the gene matches. Combining the CDR3 with reference TRBV7-9 and TRBJ1-2 gives the whole variable domain DTGVSQNPRHKITKRGQNVTFRCDPISEHNRLYWYRQTLGQGPEFLTYFQNEAQLEKSRLLSDRFSAERPKGSFSTLEIQRTEQGDSAMYLCASSLTPGQGPSGYTFGSGTRLTVV.

This clone was picked up many times. This chain connects TRBV5-1 to TRBJ2-5; TRBD2 matches 14 bases. Trimming cost V 2 bases and J 4 bases; bases outside gene matches: 4. Germline V gene lookup returns CDR1 SGHRS and CDR2 YFSETQ. The CDR3 totals 16 residues. The CDR3 loop reads CASSLGLAGGIETQYF. The CDR3 DNA follows: TGCGCCAGCAGCTTAGGACTAGCGGGGGGAATAGAGACCCAGTACTTC.

This clone was picked up a small number of times. The rearrangement links TRBV24-1 to TRBJ2-2; 7 positions agree with TRBD2. The ends lost 5 bases at V and 4 bases at J; junction bases unmatched: 6. CDR1 is KGHDR and CDR2 is SFDVKD in the germline V gene. This CDR3 contains 15 residues. CDR3 DNA: TGTGCCACCAGTGGGGGGGGAGCGCCCACCGGGGAGCTGTTTTTT. This gives the protein CATSGGGAPTGELFF.

DNA of the CDR3: TGTGCCAGCAGTTCCGGGACAGGGAATTCACCCCTCCACTTT. This sequence encodes CASSSGTGNSPLHF. The chain carries TRBV28 and TRBJ1-6, with TRBD1 matching over 9 bases. Trimming took 4 bases from V and 7 from J; bases not matched to a gene: 2. The germline gives CDR1 MDHEN, CDR2 SYDVKM. This CDR3 region has 14 residues.

The rearrangement links TRBV19 to TRBJ2-7, with a tentative D call TRBD1 (6 bases). The V gene lost 5 bases and the J gene lost 6 bases, with 11 bases spanning the gap. Germline V gene sequence: CDR1 LNHDA, CDR2 SQIVND (reference sequence). This CDR3 is built from 12 residues. The DNA of the CDR3 is TGTGCCAGTAGTCCCGGGACAAGCGAGCAGTACTTC. This encodes CASSPGTSEQYF.

This clone was seen only once. The V and J genes are TRBV5-8 and TRBJ2-5; D is possibly TRBD1 (6 bases). With 3 bases removed from V and 4 bases from J, the gap between germline ends came to 16 bases. This CDR3 has 15 amino acids. Germline assignment: CDR1 SGHTS and CDR2 YDEGEE. The CDR3 spells CASSSTLRTVETQYF. The CDR3 coding sequence is TGTGCCAGCAGCTCGACACTTCGGACAGTAGAGACCCAGTACTTC.

About this clone itself: Compared with germline, one end of the junction differs, possibly owing to a read error. This sequence joins TRBV28 and TRBJ2-3; 8 positions agree with TRBD1. The CDR3 has 15 residues. The germline CDR1 and CDR2 sequences are MDHEN and SYDVKM. The CDR3 DNA is TGTGCCGGCAGTCCCGGGACAGGAAGCACAGATACGCAGTATTTT. Translating gives CAGSPGTGSTDTQYF.

The table lists this clone with a count of one. The rearrangement links TRBV5-1 to TRBJ1-1; D is perhaps TRBD1 (5 bases). The CDR3 has 14 residues. CDR1 is SGHRS, CDR2 YFSETQ, per germline. With 0 bases removed from V and 10 bases from J, the gap between germline ends came to 16 bases. CDR3 in DNA: TGCGCCAGCAGCTTGGGAAGCAGGGTTCTCGGAGCTTTCTTT. Encoded protein: CASSLGSRVLGAFF.

This clone was counted a single time. The genes are TRBV4-2 and TRBJ2-5; 7 nucleotides agree with TRBD2. The CDR3 has 14 amino acids. Germline CDR1 reads LGHNA; CDR2 reads YNFKEQ. V trimming: 4 bases; J trimming: 3 bases; junction bases outside the gene matches: 5. CDR3 in amino acids: CASSRGEGEETQYF. CDR3 sequence (DNA): TGTGCCAGCAGCCGGGGGGAGGGCGAAGAGACCCAGTACTTC.

The chain has TRBV10-2 and TRBJ1-1, with 8 bases aligning to TRBD1. There are 16 residues in the CDR3. Trimming at V came to 0 bases and at J to 4 bases, leaving 7 bases not matched to a gene. Germline V gene lookup returns CDR1 WSHSY and CDR2 SAAADI. CDR3 amino acids: CASSESQGAPFTEAFF. CDR3 DNA: TGCGCCAGCAGTGAGTCTCAGGGGGCTCCGTTCACTGAAGCTTTCTTT.

The chain recombines TRBV5-4 with TRBJ1-3, with 9 bases aligning to TRBD1. The CDR3 is 15 amino acids. Germline V gives CDR1 SGHNT, CDR2 YYREEE (reference sequence). Germline trimming cut 5 bases from V and 0 bases from J; bases unmatched to any gene: 3. The CDR3 here is CASSRTGVSGNTIYF. CDR3 nucleotides: TGTGCCAGCAGTCGGACAGGGGTCTCTGGAAACACCATATATTTT.

This clone was observed a single time. The chain carries TRBV18 and TRBJ2-6; no clear D. The CDR3 extends over 16 amino acids. Looked up from germline, CDR1 is KGHSH and CDR2 is LQKENI. V gave up 3 bases and J gave up 3 bases, with 12 bases separating them. CDR3 loop: CASSPSGVYGANVLTF. In nucleotides, the CDR3 is TGTGCCAGCTCACCTAGTGGAGTGTATGGGGCCAACGTCCTGACTTTC.

The chain combines TRBV6-1 with TRBJ1-2; D might be TRBD1 (6 bases). Per the germline V gene, CDR1 is MNHNS and CDR2 is SASEGT. Trimming took 1 base from V and 8 from J, leaving 11 bases between them. The CDR3 is 13 amino acids. The CDR3, as DNA: TGTGCCAGCAGTGAAGACAGGGTGGGGGGCTACACCTTC. Translation gives CASSEDRVGGYTF.

The V and J genes are TRBV6-2 or TRBV6-3 and TRBJ1-2; D call uncertain. This CDR3 is built from 15 residues. Per the germline V gene, CDR1 is MNHEY and CDR2 is SVGEGT. The germline V and J ends were trimmed by 7 bases and 8 bases, with 23 bases remaining between them. This CDR3 is CASTPGRVLDVGYTF. The CDR3 nucleotides are TGTGCCAGCACCCCCGGGAGGGTGTTGGATGTGGGCTACACCTTC.

This clone was found many times. This sample includes further DNA sequences coding for the same CDR3. The chain joins TRBV7-9 to TRBJ1-5; no clear D. The CDR3 contains 15 residues. From germline, CDR1 is SEHNR and CDR2 FQNEAQ (reference sequence). Trimming shortened V by 1 base and J by 3 bases, and 10 bases separated the two germline ends. CDR3 in amino acids: CASSLGPGFNQPQHF. The CDR3 region has the DNA TGTGCCAGCAGCTTAGGTCCCGGTTTCAATCAGCCCCAGCATTTT.

This clone was counted ten times or more. This chain joins TRBV7-6 and TRBJ1-2; 10 bases agree with TRBD1. The germline gives CDR1 SGHVS, CDR2 FNYEAQ. Trimming cost V 5 bases and J 7 bases; bases outside gene matches: 4. The CDR3 runs 13 residues. The CDR3 bases are TGTGCCAGCAGCGCGACAGGGGGCAGTGGCTACACCTTC. Translating it yields CASSATGGSGYTF.

The V call is TRBV6-6, the J call TRBJ2-7, with TRBD2 identical over 14 bases. This CDR3 comprises 17 residues. Trimming at V came to 5 bases and at J to 1 base, leaving 7 bases not matched to a gene. Germline lookup yields CDR1 MNHNY and CDR2 SVGAGI (reference sequence). The CDR3 bases are TGTGCCAGCAGTCGGACTAGCGGGAGGAGGGGATCCTACGAGCAGTACTTC. As protein: CASSRTSGRRGSYEQYF.

The chain employs TRBV28 and TRBJ1-5, with D uncertain. This CDR3 is built from 16 residues. The ends were cut back, 6 bases at V and 0 bases at J, with 15 bases in the middle. Germline V gene sequence: CDR1 MDHEN, CDR2 SYDVKM. The CDR3 spells CASRPPGAFSNQPQHF. DNA of the CDR3: TGTGCCAGCAGGCCCCCGGGAGCTTTTAGCAATCAGCCCCAGCATTTT.

The gene calls are TRBV28 and TRBJ2-7; the D is unclear. V shed 6 bases and J shed 0 bases, with 12 bases lying between them. Per germline, CDR1 MDHEN and CDR2 SYDVKM. CDR3 length equals 14 residues. The CDR3 DNA reads TGTGCCAGCAGACTTACGTACAGCTCCTACGAGCAGTACTTC. Its protein product is CASRLTYSSYEQYF.

V gene TRBV24-1 combines with J gene TRBJ2-3, with D possibly being TRBD1 (6 bases). V was clipped by 3 bases and J by 0 bases, with 12 bases between them. The CDR3 runs 16 residues. The germline V gene has CDR1 KGHDR and CDR2 SFDVKD. In DNA, the CDR3 is TGTGCCACCAGTGATGGGACAAGGCCTAGCACAGATACGCAGTATTTT. Translation: CATSDGTRPSTDTQYF.

J is TRBJ2-3 and V is TRBV19; 9 bases match TRBD1. The germline V gene has CDR1 LNHDA and CDR2 SQIVND (reference sequence). This CDR3 has 15 residues. V lost 6 bases, J lost 3 bases, and 7 bases stayed unmatched. In nucleotides, the CDR3 is TGTGCCAGTAGCCAAGGAGGACAGGGGACAGATACGCAGTATTTT. Translation: CASSQGGQGTDTQYF.

The chain is built from TRBV5-1 and TRBJ1-2, with 7 bases aligning to TRBD1. The germline CDR1 and CDR2 sequences are SGHRS and YFSETQ. The junction had 5 bases not matched to a gene; V was cut back by 3 bases and J by 0 bases. The CDR3 is 15 amino acids. The CDR3 region is CASSSGTVTNYGYTF. In DNA form, the CDR3 reads TGCGCCAGCAGCTCCGGGACAGTAACTAACTATGGCTACACCTTC.

The chain has TRBV9 and TRBJ2-7; no definite D call. Germline values: CDR1 SGDLS, CDR2 YYNGEE. Deletions cut 0 bases from V and 0 bases from J, with 10 bases between. This CDR3 is built from 15 residues. The CDR3 DNA reads as TGTGCCAGCAGCGTAGGTGCCCGGTCCTCCTACGAGCAGTACTTC. The encoded protein is CASSVGARSSYEQYF. Full variable domain (missing parts from reference TRBV9 and TRBJ2-7): DSGVTQTPKHLITATGQRVTLRCSPRSGDLSVYWYQQSLDQGLQFLIQYYNGEERAKGNILERFSAQQFPDLHSELNLSSLELGDSALYFCASSVGARSSYEQYFGPGTRLTVT.

The V gene is TRBV19, the J gene TRBJ1-1; D remains unclear. V was cut by 7 bases and J by 4 bases, with 22 bases left in between. Germline lookup yields CDR1 LNHDA and CDR2 SQIVND (reference sequence). This CDR3 is built from 16 residues. CDR3 DNA sequence: TGTGCCAGTACTTACGCCGGGTTGGGTTCGAGCACTGAAGCTTTCTTT. Protein sequence: CASTYAGLGSSTEAFF.

The chain links TRBV3-1 (or the pseudogene TRBV3-2) to TRBJ1-4; the match to TRBD1 covers 8 bases. The CDR3 loop spans 14 amino acids. The ends lost 3 bases at V and 8 bases at J; junction bases unmatched: 5. Germline-derived CDR1 and CDR2 are LGHDT and YNNKEL (reference sequence). The CDR3 DNA follows: TGTGCCAGCAGCCAGGACAGGGAGGAAGAAAAACTGTTTTTT. Residues: CASSQDREEEKLFF.

The genes are TRBV19 and TRBJ2-1, with TRBD2 matching over 14 bases. Looked up from germline, CDR1 is LNHDA and CDR2 is SQIVND (reference sequence). Trimming removed 6 bases from V and 6 bases from J; junction bases left unmatched: 10. The CDR3 loop spans 17 amino acids. The CDR3 nucleotides read TGTGCCAGTAGCCCTATTGGGACTAGCGGGAGAGGCAATGAGCAGTTCTTC. The encoded protein is CASSPIGTSGRGNEQFF.